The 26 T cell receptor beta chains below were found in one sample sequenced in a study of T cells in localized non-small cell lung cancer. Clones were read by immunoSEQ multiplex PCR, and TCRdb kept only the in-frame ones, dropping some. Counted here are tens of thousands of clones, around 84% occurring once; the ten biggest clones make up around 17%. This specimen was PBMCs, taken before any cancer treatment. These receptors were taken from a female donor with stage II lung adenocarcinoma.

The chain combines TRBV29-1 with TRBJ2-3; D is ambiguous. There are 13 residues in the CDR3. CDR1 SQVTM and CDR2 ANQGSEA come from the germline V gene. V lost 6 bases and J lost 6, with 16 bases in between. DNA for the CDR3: TGCAGCGTCGATTTCGCTATCATTGATACGCAGTATTTT. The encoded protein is CSVDFAIIDTQYF.

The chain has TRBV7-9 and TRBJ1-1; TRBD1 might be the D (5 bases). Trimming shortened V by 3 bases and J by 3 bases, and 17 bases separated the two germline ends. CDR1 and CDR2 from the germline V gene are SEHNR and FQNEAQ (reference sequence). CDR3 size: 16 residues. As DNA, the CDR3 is TGTGCCAGCAGCTTCGACAGAGGGTTCCCTGACACTGAAGCTTTCTTT. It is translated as CASSFDRGFPDTEAFF.

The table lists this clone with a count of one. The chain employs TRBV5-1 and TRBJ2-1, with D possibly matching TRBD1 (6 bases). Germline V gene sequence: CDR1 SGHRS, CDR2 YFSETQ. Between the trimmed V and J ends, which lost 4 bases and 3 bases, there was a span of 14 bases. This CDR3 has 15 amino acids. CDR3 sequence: CASSPRTDNYNEQFF. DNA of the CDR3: TGCGCCAGCAGCCCCCGGACAGACAACTACAATGAGCAGTTCTTC.

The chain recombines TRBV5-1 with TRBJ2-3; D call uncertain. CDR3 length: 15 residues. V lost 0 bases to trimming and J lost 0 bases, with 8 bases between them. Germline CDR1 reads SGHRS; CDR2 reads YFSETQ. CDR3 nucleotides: TGCGCCAGCAGCTTGGAGCTACCCAGCACAGATACGCAGTATTTT. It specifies CASSLELPSTDTQYF.

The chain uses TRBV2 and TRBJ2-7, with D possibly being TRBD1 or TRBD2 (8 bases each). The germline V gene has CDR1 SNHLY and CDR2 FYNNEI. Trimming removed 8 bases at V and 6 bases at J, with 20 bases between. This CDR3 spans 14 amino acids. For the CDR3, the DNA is TGTGCCAGCTCAGGGGGCGCCCGGGGGGGCGAGCAGTACTTC. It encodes CASSGGARGGEQYF.

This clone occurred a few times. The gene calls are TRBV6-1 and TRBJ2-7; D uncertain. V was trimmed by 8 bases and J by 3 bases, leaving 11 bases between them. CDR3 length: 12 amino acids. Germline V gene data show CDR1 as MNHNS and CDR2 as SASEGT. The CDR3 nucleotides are TGTGCCAGCGCCGCCCTCCTCTACGAGCAGTACTTC. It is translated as CASAALLYEQYF.

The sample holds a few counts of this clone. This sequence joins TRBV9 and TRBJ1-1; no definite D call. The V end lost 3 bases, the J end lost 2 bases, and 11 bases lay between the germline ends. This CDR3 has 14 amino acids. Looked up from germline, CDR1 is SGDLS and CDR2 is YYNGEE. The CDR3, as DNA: TGTGCCAGCAGCGCACAGATTGCTAACACTGAAGCTTTCTTT. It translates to CASSAQIANTEAFF.

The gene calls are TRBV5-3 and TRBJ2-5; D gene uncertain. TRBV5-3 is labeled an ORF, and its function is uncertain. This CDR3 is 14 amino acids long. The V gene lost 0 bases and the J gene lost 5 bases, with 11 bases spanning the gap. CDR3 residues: CARSLGPRHETQYF. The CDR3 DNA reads TGTGCCAGAAGCTTGGGACCCCGGCACGAGACCCAGTACTTC.

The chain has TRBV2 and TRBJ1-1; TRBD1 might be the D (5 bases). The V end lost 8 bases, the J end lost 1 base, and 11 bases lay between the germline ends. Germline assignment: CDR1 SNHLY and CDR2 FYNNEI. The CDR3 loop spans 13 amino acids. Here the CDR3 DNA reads TGTGCCAGCGGGCCGACAGAGAACACTGAAGCTTTCTTT. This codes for CASGPTENTEAFF.

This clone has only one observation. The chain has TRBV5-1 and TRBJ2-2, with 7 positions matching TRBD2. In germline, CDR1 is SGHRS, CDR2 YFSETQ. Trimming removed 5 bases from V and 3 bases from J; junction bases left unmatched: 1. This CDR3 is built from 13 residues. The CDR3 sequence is CASSRGDTGELFF. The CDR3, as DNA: TGCGCCAGCAGTCGGGGGGACACCGGGGAGCTGTTTTTT.

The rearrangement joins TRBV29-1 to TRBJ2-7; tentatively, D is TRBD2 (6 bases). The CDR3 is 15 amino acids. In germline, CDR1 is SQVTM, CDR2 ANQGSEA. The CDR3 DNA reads TGCACCGTGTCGACGGGAGACAGCGCTTTTTACGAGCAGTACTTC. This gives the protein CTVSTGDSAFYEQYF.

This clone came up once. The CDR3 region is CASSLEPRGVMTYGYTF. The CDR3 DNA reads as TGCGCCAGCAGCTTGGAGCCCAGAGGAGTCATGACCTATGGCTACACCTTC. The gene calls are TRBV5-1 and TRBJ1-2; D is ambiguous. The CDR3 loop spans 17 amino acids. Germline CDR1 and CDR2: SGHRS and YFSETQ. Trimming removed 0 bases from V and 4 bases from J, with 19 bases in between.

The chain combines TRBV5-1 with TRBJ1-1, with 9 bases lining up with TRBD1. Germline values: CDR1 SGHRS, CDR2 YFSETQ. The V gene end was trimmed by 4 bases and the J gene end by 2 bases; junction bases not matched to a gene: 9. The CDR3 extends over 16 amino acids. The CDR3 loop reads CASSLRPGQGNTEAFF. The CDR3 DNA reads TGCGCCAGCAGCCTCCGACCGGGACAGGGAAACACTGAAGCTTTCTTT.

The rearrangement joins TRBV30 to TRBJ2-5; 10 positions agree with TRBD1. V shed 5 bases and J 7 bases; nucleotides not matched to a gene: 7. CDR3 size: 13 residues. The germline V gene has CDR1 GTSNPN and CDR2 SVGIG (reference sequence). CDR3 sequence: CAWAGTGEGTQYF. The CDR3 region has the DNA TGTGCCTGGGCCGGGACAGGGGAAGGGACCCAGTACTTC.

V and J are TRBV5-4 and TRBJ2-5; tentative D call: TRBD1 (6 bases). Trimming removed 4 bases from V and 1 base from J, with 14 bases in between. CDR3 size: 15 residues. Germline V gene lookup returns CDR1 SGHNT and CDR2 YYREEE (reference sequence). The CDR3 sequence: CASSPAGTIQETQYF. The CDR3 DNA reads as TGTGCCAGCAGCCCGGCCGGGACAATCCAAGAGACCCAGTACTTC.

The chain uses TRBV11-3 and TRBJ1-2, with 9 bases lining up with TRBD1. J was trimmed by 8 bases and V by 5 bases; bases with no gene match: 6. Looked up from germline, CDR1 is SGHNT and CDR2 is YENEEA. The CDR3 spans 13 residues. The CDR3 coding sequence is TGTGCCAGCAGCCCGGGACAGGGCCTCGGCTACACCTTC. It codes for CASSPGQGLGYTF.

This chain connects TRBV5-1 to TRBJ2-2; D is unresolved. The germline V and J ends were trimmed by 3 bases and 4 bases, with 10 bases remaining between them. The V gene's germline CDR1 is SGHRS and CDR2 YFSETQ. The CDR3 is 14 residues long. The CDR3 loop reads CASSWKGSTGELFF. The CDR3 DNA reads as TGCGCCAGCAGCTGGAAGGGTAGCACCGGGGAGCTGTTTTTT.

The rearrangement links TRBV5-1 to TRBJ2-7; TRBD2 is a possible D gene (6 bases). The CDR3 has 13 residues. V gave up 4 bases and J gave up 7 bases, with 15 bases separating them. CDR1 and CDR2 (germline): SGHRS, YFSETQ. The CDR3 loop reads CASSKGGDGEQYF. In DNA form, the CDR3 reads TGCGCCAGCAGCAAGGGAGGAGACGGTGAGCAGTACTTC. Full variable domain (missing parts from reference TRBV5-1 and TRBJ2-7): KAGVTQTPRYLIKTRGQQVTLSCSPISGHRSVSWYQQTPGQGLQFLFEYFSETQRNKGNFPGRFSGRQFSNSRSEMNVSTLELGDSALYLCASSKGGDGEQYFGPGTRLTVT.

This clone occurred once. The chain's CDR3 is CASSVEPGRDSPLHF. In DNA, the CDR3 is TGTGCCAGCAGCGTAGAGCCAGGGCGGGATTCACCCCTCCACTTT. This chain joins TRBV9 and TRBJ1-6; D might be TRBD1 (5 bases). Trimming took off 0 bases at V and 8 bases at J, with 12 bases between the two ends. CDR1 is SGDLS, CDR2 YYNGEE, per germline. This CDR3 region has 15 residues.

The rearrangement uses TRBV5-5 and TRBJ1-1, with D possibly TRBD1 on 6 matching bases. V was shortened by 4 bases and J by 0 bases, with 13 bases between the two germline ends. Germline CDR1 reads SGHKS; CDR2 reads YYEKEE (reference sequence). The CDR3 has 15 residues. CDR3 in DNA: TGTGCCAGCAGCCCTAGACAGGTCATGAACACTGAAGCTTTCTTT. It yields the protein CASSPRQVMNTEAFF.

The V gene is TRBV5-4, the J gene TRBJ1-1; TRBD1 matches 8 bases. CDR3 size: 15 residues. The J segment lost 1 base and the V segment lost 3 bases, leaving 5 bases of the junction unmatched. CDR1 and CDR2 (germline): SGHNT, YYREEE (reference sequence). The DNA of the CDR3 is TGTGCCAGCAGCTACGGACAGGGCTGGAACACTGAAGCTTTCTTT. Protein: CASSYGQGWNTEAFF.

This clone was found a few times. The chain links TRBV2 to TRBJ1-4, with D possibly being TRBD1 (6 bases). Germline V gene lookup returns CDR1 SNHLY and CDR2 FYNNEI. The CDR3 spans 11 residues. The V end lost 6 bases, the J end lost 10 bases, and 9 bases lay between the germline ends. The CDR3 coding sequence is TGTGCCAGCAGCCAGGGGTCAAAACTGTTTTTT. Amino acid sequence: CASSQGSKLFF.

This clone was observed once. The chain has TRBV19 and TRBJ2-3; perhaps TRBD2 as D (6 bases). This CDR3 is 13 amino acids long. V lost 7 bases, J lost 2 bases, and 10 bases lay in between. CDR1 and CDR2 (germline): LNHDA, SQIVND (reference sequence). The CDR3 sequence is CASMGLNTDTQYF. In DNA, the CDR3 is TGTGCCAGTATGGGACTCAACACAGATACGCAGTATTTT.

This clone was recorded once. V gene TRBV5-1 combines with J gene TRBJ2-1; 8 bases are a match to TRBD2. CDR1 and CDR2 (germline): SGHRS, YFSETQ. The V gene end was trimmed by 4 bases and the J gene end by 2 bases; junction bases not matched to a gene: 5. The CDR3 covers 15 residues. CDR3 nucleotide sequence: TGCGCCAGCAGCCCGAACGGGGGGGCCTACAATGAGCAGTTCTTC. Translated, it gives CASSPNGGAYNEQFF.

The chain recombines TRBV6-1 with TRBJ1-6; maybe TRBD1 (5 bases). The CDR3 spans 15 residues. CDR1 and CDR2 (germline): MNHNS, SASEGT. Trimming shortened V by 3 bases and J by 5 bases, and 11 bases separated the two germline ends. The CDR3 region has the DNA TGTGCCAGCAGTGATGACAGCAACGATAATTCACCCCTCCACTTT. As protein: CASSDDSNDNSPLHF.

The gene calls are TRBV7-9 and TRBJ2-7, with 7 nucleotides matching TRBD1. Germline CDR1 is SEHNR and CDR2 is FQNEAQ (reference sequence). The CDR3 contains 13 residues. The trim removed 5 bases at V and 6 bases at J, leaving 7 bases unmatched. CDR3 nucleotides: TGTGCCAGCAGCCCAACAGGGGCAGGCGAGCAGTACTTC. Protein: CASSPTGAGEQYF. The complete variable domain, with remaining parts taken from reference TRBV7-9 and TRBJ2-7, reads DTGVSQNPRHKITKRGQNVTFRCDPISEHNRLYWYRQTLGQGPEFLTYFQNEAQLEKSRLLSDRFSAERPKGSFSTLEIQRTEQGDSAMYLCASSPTGAGEQYFGPGTRLTVT.